This is a list of T cell receptor beta chains from one sample in a study of radiotherapy plus CTLA-4 blockade in lung cancer. Sequenced by immunoSEQ multiplex PCR; TCRdb stores in-frame clones only, minus some. This table holds 2,500 to 3,500 clones, approximately 88% found once. The sample was tumor tissue, taken from a patient treated with radiotherapy plus ipilimumab. The receptor set was obtained from a human donor with non-small cell lung cancer that progressed on radiotherapy plus ipilimumab. The CDR3 runs from the conserved cysteine through the conserved F or W. A D gene is named only where the DNA matches it firmly. Size values are once, few and many counts, or a class for expanded clones, and some rows have none.

v_gene	abundance	d_gene	j_gene	CDR3nt	CDR3aa
TRBV19	.	TRBD1	TRBJ1-2	TGTGCCAGTAGTATAGGACAGGGGGCACCTAACTATGGCTACACCTTC	CASSIGQGAPNYGYTF
TRBV4-2	.	TRBD1	TRBJ2-7	TGTGCCAGCGGGACAGGGGCGTCGAACGAGCAGTACTTC	CASGTGASNEQYF
TRBV5-4	.	TRBD2	TRBJ2-3	TGTGCCAGCAGCTTAAAGACTAGCGGGGGGGCAGGTAGTCCCGATACGCAGTATTTT	CASSLKTSGGAGSPDTQYF
TRBV9	few	TRBD2	TRBJ2-1	TGTGCCAGCAGCGTAGGACTAGCGGGGGGTTCCTACAATGAGCAGTTCTTC	CASSVGLAGGSYNEQFF
TRBV4-3	.	TRBD1	TRBJ1-5	TGCGCCAGCAGCCAATCCCCCCTGACAGGGGGAAGCAATCAGCCCCAGCATTTT	CASSQSPLTGGSNQPQHF
TRBV6-1	.	.	TRBJ2-7	TGTGCCAGCAGGATAACCGCGGGCCACGAGCAGTACTTC	CASRITAGHEQYF
TRBV18	.	.	TRBJ2-1	TGTGCCAGCTCACCAGCTGGAGGAGCCCCTGGCGATGAGCAGTTCTTC	CASSPAGGAPGDEQFF
TRBV12-5	.	TRBD1	TRBJ2-1	TGTGCTAGTGGTTTGGAATCAGGGGGCTTCGATGAGCAGTTCTTC	CASGLESGGFDEQFF
TRBV2	.	.	TRBJ1-1	TGTGCCAGCCGGGCTCCCGTTGAAGCTTTCTTT	CASRAPVEAFF
TRBV2	.	.	TRBJ2-7	TGTGCCAGCACTATGACAGTCTACGAGCAGTACTTC	CASTMTVYEQYF
TRBV6-6	.	TRBD1	TRBJ1-4	TGTGCCAGCAGCCCAGGGGGACGTAATGAAAAACTGTTTTTT	CASSPGGRNEKLFF
TRBV6-1	.	TRBD1	TRBJ1-1	TGTGCCAGCAGGAGACAGGGGAACACTGAAGCTTTCTTT	CASRRQGNTEAFF
TRBV5-6	few	TRBD2	TRBJ2-2	TGTGCCAGCAGCGGGGGGGTCAGTCGGAACACCGGGGAGCTGTTTTTT	CASSGGVSRNTGELFF
TRBV5-8	.	.	TRBJ2-7	TGTGCCAGCAGCCCGGAAGTGTGGGACGACTACGAGCAGTACTTC	CASSPEVWDDYEQYF
TRBV28	.	TRBD1	TRBJ2-7	TGTGCCAGCAGTTGGGACAGGGTATACGAGCAGTACTTC	CASSWDRVYEQYF
TRBV15	.	TRBD1	TRBJ2-7	TGTGCCACCAGCAGGACAGGGGGCACCTACGAGCAGTACTTC	CATSRTGGTYEQYF
TRBV18	.	TRBD1	TRBJ1-1	TGTGCCAGCTCACCACGCCAGGGGGGAACCAACACTGAAGCTTTCTTT	CASSPRQGGTNTEAFF
TRBV5-1	.	.	TRBJ1-1	TGCGCCAGCAGCTGGGGAGGGGGCACTGAAGCTTTCTTT	CASSWGGGTEAFF
TRBV7-3	.	.	TRBJ1-1	TGTGCCAGCAGCTTCCTCGGGTTAAACACTGAAGCTTTCTTT	CASSFLGLNTEAFF
TRBV27	.	TRBD1	TRBJ2-2	TGTGCCAGCAGTTTCGCGACAGGGGGCACCGGGGAGCTGTTTTTT	CASSFATGGTGELFF
TRBV5-1	.	.	TRBJ1-1	TGCGCCAGCAGCTTGGGCGGCTGGAGTGCTAACACTGAAGCTTTCTTT	CASSLGGWSANTEAFF
TRBV19	.	.	TRBJ1-2	TGTGCCAGTAGTATCGCAGGGCGCAGTGGCTACACCTTC	CASSIAGRSGYTF
TRBV9	few	.	TRBJ2-1	TGTGCCAGCAGCGTATCGGGGAACAACTACAATGAGCAGTTCTTC	CASSVSGNNYNEQFF